The 19 T cell receptor beta chains reported below all come from one sample, sequenced in a study of OX40 agonist ivuxolimab in advanced cancers. Profiled with immunoSEQ multiplex PCR; TCRdb holds only in-frame clones, not every one. The repertoire holds 80,000 to 100,000 clones, with roughly 87% as singletons. Sample: CD4+ or CD8+ T cells sorted from blood, taken in a trial of the OX40 agonist ivuxolimab. The source of these receptors is an adult with an advanced solid tumor such as melanoma, head and neck, liver or kidney cancer.

V usage is TRBV5-6 and J usage is TRBJ1-6, with D possibly being TRBD1 (5 bases). The V end lost 4 bases, the J end lost 14 bases, and 19 bases lay between the germline ends. CDR1 and CDR2 from the germline V gene are SGHDT and YYEEEE. The CDR3 has 14 amino acids. The CDR3 region has the DNA TGTGCCAGCAGCACTCTGACGGGGGAGAGGTCCCTCCACTTT. Amino acids: CASSTLTGERSLHF.

This clone was detected once. The J gene is TRBJ2-2, the V gene TRBV5-1; 7 positions match TRBD1. V was clipped by 4 bases and J by 5 bases; unmatched bases: 8. The CDR3 has 15 amino acids. The V gene's germline CDR1 is SGHRS and CDR2 YFSETQ. This CDR3 is CASSEQQGRTGELFF. CDR3 nucleotide sequence: TGCGCCAGCAGCGAGCAACAGGGGAGAACCGGGGAGCTGTTTTTT.

This clone was recorded only once. J is TRBJ1-3 and V is TRBV15; D gene uncertain. V was clipped by 0 bases and J by 4 bases, with 10 bases between them. This CDR3 is built from 15 residues. The germline V gene encodes CDR1 LNHNV and CDR2 YYDKDF (reference sequence). Written as DNA, the CDR3 is TGTGCCACCAGCAGAGATCCCGGCCTCGGAAACACCATATATTTT. The encoded protein is CATSRDPGLGNTIYF.

This clone was counted once. V is TRBV7-2 and J is TRBJ2-5, with D tentatively TRBD2 (6 bases). Germline values: CDR1 SGHTA, CDR2 FQGNSA. CDR3 size: 13 residues. Trimming left V 7 bases short and J 3 bases short, with 12 bases between. This chain's CDR3 is CASTTGGEETQYF. CDR3 DNA sequence: TGTGCCAGCACCACTGGAGGGGAAGAGACCCAGTACTTC. Together with reference TRBV7-2 and TRBJ2-5, the CDR3 gives the full variable domain: GAGVSQSPSNKVTEKGKDVELRCDPISGHTALYWYRQSLGQGLEFLIYFQGNSAPDKSGLPSDRFSAERTGGSVSTLTIQRTQQEDSAVYLCASTTGGEETQYFGPGTRLLVL.

This clone is deemed medium-sized. The V gene is TRBV4-2, the J gene TRBJ1-3; no clear D gene. The ends were cut back, 4 bases at V and 1 base at J, with 17 bases in the middle. Germline V gives CDR1 LGHNA, CDR2 YNFKEQ. The length of the CDR3 is 17 residues. The CDR3 region has the DNA TGTGCCAGCAGCCGCCGGCGTTTAGGGTTTTCTGGAAACACCATATATTTT. This translates into CASSRRRLGFSGNTIYF.

The count of this clone is one. The chain combines TRBV6-6 with TRBJ2-5; 10 bases map to TRBD2. The CDR3 consists of 15 residues. CDR1 is MNHNY and CDR2 is SVGAGI in the germline V gene (reference sequence). V shed 2 bases, J shed 1 base, and the junction held 1 base outside the gene matches. CDR3 sequence reads: CASSYPSGGQETQYF. Here the CDR3 DNA reads TGTGCCAGCAGTTACCCTAGCGGGGGCCAAGAGACCCAGTACTTC.

The J gene is TRBJ2-3, the V gene TRBV5-1; tentatively, D is TRBD1 (6 bases). The V and J ends lost 4 bases and 0 bases respectively, with 15 bases between them. The CDR3 spans 16 residues. Germline-derived CDR1 and CDR2 are SGHRS and YFSETQ. The CDR3 is CASSEGVGASTDTQYF. CDR3 DNA: TGCGCCAGCAGCGAAGGAGTGGGGGCCAGCACAGATACGCAGTATTTT.

Points on this clone: The CDR3 carries no conserved terminal phenylalanine or tryptophan, so it likely arises from a read error. This chain joins TRBV5-6 and TRBJ1-6; 7 bases match TRBD1. This CDR3 is 16 amino acids long. Germline lookup yields CDR1 SGHDT and CDR2 YYEEEE. Losses at the gene ends were 4 bases for V and 2 bases for J; bases not matched to a gene: 6. CDR3 amino acids: CASSRNRGAYNSPLHL. Here the CDR3 DNA reads TGTGCCAGCAGCAGAAACAGGGGCGCCTATAATTCACCCCTCCACCTT.

This chain links TRBV5-4 with TRBJ2-1; a weak D match, TRBD1 (5 bases). Per germline, CDR1 SGHNT and CDR2 YYREEE (reference sequence). V lost 4 bases, J lost 0 bases, and 8 bases lay in between. This CDR3 comprises 14 residues. The CDR3 here is CASSGQGSYNEQFF. DNA of the CDR3: TGTGCCAGCAGCGGACAAGGCTCCTACAATGAGCAGTTCTTC.

This clone has at least ten counts. The chain uses TRBV28 and TRBJ1-3; D ambiguous. The CDR3 length is 12 residues. V dropped 6 bases and J dropped 4 bases, with 7 bases sitting between them. Per germline, CDR1 MDHEN and CDR2 SYDVKM. The CDR3 is CASRLYGNTIYF. The CDR3 DNA is TGTGCCAGCAGACTCTACGGAAACACCATATATTTT.

The rearrangement joins TRBV6-5 to TRBJ1-2, with D tentatively TRBD1 (6 bases). The CDR3 is 14 amino acids. Trimming left V 5 bases short and J 5 bases short, with 15 bases between. Germline-derived CDR1 and CDR2 are MNHEY and SVGAGI. CDR3 sequence: CASSDRDTGYGYTF. CDR3 DNA sequence: TGTGCCAGCAGTGACCGGGACACCGGGTATGGCTACACCTTC.

The CDR3, as DNA: TGTGCCAGCTCACCACCAGGCAGGGGGAGGTTTGCCACTGAAGCTTTCTTT. Translation gives CASSPPGRGRFATEAFF. This chain uses TRBV18 with TRBJ1-1; 7 nucleotides agree with TRBD1. Trimming cost V 0 bases and J 4 bases; bases outside gene matches: 11. This CDR3 has 17 amino acids. CDR1 is KGHSH and CDR2 is LQKENI in the germline V gene. Looking up the rest from reference TRBV18 and TRBJ1-1 gives the full variable domain: NAGVMQNPRHLVRRRGQEARLRCSPMKGHSHVYWYRQLPEEGLKFMVYLQKENIIDESGMPKERFSAEFPKEGPSILRIQQVVRGDSAAYFCASSPPGRGRFATEAFFGQGTRLTVV.

This clone was picked up one time. CDR3 region: CASRGTGYGYTF. DNA of the CDR3: TGTGCCAGCAGAGGGACAGGTTACGGCTACACCTTC. This chain joins TRBV2 and TRBJ1-2; TRBD1 matches at 8 bases. The length of the CDR3 is 12 residues. Looked up from germline, CDR1 is SNHLY and CDR2 is FYNNEI. The trim removed 6 bases at V and 8 bases at J, leaving 5 bases unmatched.

The chain links TRBV6-6 to TRBJ2-1; D is undetermined. The V end lost 2 bases, the J end lost 6 bases, and 2 bases lay between the germline ends. The CDR3 is 11 amino acids. The germline V gene encodes CDR1 MNHNY and CDR2 SVGAGI (reference sequence). The CDR3: CASSYPNEQFF. The CDR3 DNA reads as TGTGCCAGCAGTTACCCCAATGAGCAGTTCTTC.

J is TRBJ2-3 and V is TRBV10-3, with D possibly matching TRBD2 (5 bases). CDR3 length: 12 residues. V lost 6 bases to trimming and J lost 2 bases, with 6 bases between them. Germline V CDR1 and CDR2: ENHRY, SYGVKD. The CDR3 DNA is TGTGCCATCAGCGGGGACACAGATACGCAGTATTTT. Amino acids: CAISGDTDTQYF.

The rearrangement uses TRBV5-6 and TRBJ1-1; the match to TRBD1 covers 10 bases. Germline V lookup: CDR1 SGHDT, CDR2 YYEEEE. The CDR3 runs 17 residues. V lost 5 bases and J lost 8; bases outside the gene matches: 18. CDR3 DNA: TGTGCCAGCAGGCGCGACAGGGGGCGAATTGGAAGGCTGGAAGCTTTCTTT. Translation gives CASRRDRGRIGRLEAFF.

This chain uses TRBV7-2 with TRBJ2-3; D gene ambiguous. This CDR3 is 14 amino acids long. Germline values: CDR1 SGHTA, CDR2 FQGNSA. Between the trimmed V and J ends, which lost 4 bases and 1 base, there was a span of 9 bases. The CDR3 nucleotides are TGTGCCAGCAGCTCTCATCGTGGCACAGATACGCAGTATTTT. Its translation is CASSSHRGTDTQYF.

V is TRBV6-5 and J is TRBJ1-2; D is perhaps TRBD1 (5 bases). Germline CDR1 MNHEY, CDR2 SVGAGI. Between the trimmed V and J ends, which lost 5 bases and 10 bases, there was a span of 14 bases. The CDR3 contains 12 residues. CDR3 sequence reads: CASSTIRAPYTF. CDR3 bases: TGTGCCAGCAGTACGATCAGGGCCCCCTACACCTTC.

V gene TRBV5-1 combines with J gene TRBJ1-2, with D uncertain. Germline V gene lookup returns CDR1 SGHRS and CDR2 YFSETQ. This CDR3 has 13 residues. Trimming removed 0 bases at V and 4 bases at J, with 7 bases between. The CDR3 DNA reads as TGCGCCAGCAGCTTGGGGTTAGGCTATGGCTACACCTTC. Encoded protein: CASSLGLGYGYTF.